The clone carrying this T cell receptor beta chain was seen ten or more times. Its antigen is undetermined. The sample originates from a study of T cells after posttransplantation cyclophosphamide. Findings of the study overall: Skin or GI-infiltrating T cells shared few TRB sequences with blood.

After removal of 5 bases from V and 3 bases from J, the junction contained 8 bases not matched to a gene. The V gene's germline CDR1 is MNHNS and CDR2 SASEGT. This CDR3 spans 15 amino acids. TCRdb's copy holds only in-frame clones and misses some; the assay was immunoSEQ multiplex PCR. Observed in the sample are about 36,000 clones, none of them singletons. V is TRBV6-1 and J is TRBJ1-1; 8 bases fit TRBD1. The sample consisted of PBMCs. The sequence came from a girl aged 5-17 years in good health, CMV-negative, and a related stem cell transplant donor. This CDR3 is CASSPIVRGHTEAFF. For the CDR3, the DNA is TGTGCCAGCAGTCCAATAGTCAGGGGGCACACTGAAGCTTTCTTT.